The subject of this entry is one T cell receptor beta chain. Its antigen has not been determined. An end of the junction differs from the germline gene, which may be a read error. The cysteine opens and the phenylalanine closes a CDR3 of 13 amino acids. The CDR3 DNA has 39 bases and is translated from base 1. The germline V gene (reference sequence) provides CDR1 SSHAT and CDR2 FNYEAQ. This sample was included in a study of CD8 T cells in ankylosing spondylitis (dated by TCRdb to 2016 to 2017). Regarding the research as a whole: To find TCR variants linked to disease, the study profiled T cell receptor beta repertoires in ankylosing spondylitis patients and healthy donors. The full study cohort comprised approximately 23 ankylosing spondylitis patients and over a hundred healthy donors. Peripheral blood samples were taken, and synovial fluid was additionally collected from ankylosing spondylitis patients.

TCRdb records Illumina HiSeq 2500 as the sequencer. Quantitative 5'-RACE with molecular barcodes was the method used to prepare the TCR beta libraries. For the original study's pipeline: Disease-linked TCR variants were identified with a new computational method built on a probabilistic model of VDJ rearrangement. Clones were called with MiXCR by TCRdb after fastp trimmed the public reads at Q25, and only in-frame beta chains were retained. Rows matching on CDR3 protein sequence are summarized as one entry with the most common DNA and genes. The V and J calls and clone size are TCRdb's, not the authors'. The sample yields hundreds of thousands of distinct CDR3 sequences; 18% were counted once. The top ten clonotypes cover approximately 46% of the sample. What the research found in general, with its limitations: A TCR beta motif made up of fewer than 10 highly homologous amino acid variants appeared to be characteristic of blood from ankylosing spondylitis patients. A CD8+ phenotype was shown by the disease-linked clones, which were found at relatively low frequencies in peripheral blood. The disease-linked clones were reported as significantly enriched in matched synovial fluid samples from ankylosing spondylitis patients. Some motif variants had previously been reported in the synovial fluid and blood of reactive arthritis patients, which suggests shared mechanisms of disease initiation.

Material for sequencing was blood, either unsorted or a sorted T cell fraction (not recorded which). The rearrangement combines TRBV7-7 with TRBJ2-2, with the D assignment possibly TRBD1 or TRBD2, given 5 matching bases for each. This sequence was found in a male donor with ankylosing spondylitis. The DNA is TGTGCTAGCAGCTTAGGGGAGTTCGGGGAGCTGTTTTTT. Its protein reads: CASSLGEFGELFF.